This TCR beta chain was captured in a study of T cell responses to AZD1222 COVID-19 vaccine. Findings and limits, study-wide: The CD4 TCRs associated with vaccination extended across spike and predominated at 160-218 and 743-854. A mostly white British donor set with more females was recruited, and clonal diversity was possibly underestimated. In all cases, repertoires were sampled only after the peak T cell response. Seropositive at baseline were only 5 to 7 AZD1222 recipients.

The junction had 12 bases not matched to a gene; V was cut back by 6 bases and J by 4 bases. The CDR3 loop spans 15 amino acids. The germline CDR1 and CDR2 sequences are SNHLY and FYNNEI. A note on this clone: The antigen is not known.

The table came from immunoSEQ multiplex PCR; TCRdb's copy has only in-frame clones and leaves some out. The data contain tens of thousands of clones, just over 85% of them seen just once; the ten biggest clones take up about 2.4%. The receptor was isolated from an adult in good health. The V and J genes are TRBV2 and TRBJ2-7, with 7 bases aligning to TRBD1. Material: peripheral blood, obtained on day 0 of AZD1222 vaccination. CDR3: CASSSLPGQSYEQYF. The DNA for the CDR3 is TGTGCCAGCAGCAGTCTCCCGGGACAGAGTTACGAGCAGTACTTC.